The source of this TCR beta chain is a study of response to subunit inactivated influenza vaccine. One entry per CDR3 protein results from TCRdb running MiXCR on the RT-PCR reads. The sample lists hundreds of thousands of distinct CDR3 sequences; about 8% were seen once. Study conclusions and caveats: The authors suggested that few new T cells are recruited per seasonal influenza vaccination.

This clonotype showed up many times. Its target is not known. CDR1 ENHRY and CDR2 SYGVKD come from the germline V gene. The germline V and J ends were trimmed by 3 bases and 3 bases, with 6 bases remaining between them. The CDR3 spans 12 residues. V usage is TRBV10-3 and J usage is TRBJ2-7; no clear D gene. Here the sequenced sample was PBMCs from blood, taken around 25 months after vaccination. The clonotype originates from a man between 50 and 75 years old who received an inactivated influenza vaccine. The CDR3 protein is CAISEKGYEQYF. The CDR3 nucleotides are TGTGCCATCAGTGAAAAGGGCTACGAGCAGTACTTC.